Presented here are 32 T cell receptor beta chains from one specimen sequenced in a study of T-cell memory formation after mild COVID-19. TCRdb redid the calling of the 5' RACE reads with MiXCR, one entry per CDR3 protein. Of about 400,000 distinct CDR3 sequences in the sample, approximately 15% were seen once. Material for sequencing was PBMCs or a T cell subset sorted from them (not recorded which). The receptors derive from a man aged 18 to 30 who had mild COVID-19 (a few samples of this study predate the infection). Cell type and time point are not known.

The genes are TRBV7-2 and TRBJ2-1; 10 nucleotides line up with TRBD2. Germline V gene data show CDR1 as SGHTA and CDR2 as FQGNSA. This CDR3 is built from 18 residues. With 5 bases clipped from V and 3 bases from J, the junction kept 13 bases outside the gene matches. CDR3 loop: CASSPAAWERGGYNEQFF. The DNA for the CDR3 is TGTGCCAGCAGCCCCGCTGCATGGGAGCGGGGGGGCTACAATGAGCAGTTCTTC.

On this clonotype: Germline is not matched at one junction end, which may reflect a read error. The CDR3 region has the DNA TGTGCCAGCAGCTTGGGGACAGAGACCTACGAGAAGTACTTC. Translating it yields CASSLGTETYEKYF. The chain couples TRBV7-2 to TRBJ2-7; 7 bases align to TRBD1. CDR3 size: 14 residues. The germline V gene has CDR1 SGHTA and CDR2 FQGNSA.

This clonotype was seen a handful of times. J is TRBJ1-5 and V is TRBV4-3, with 8 bases fitting TRBD1. The CDR3 totals 15 residues. Germline lookup yields CDR1 LGHNA and CDR2 YSLEER. V was pared by 3 bases and J by 1 base, with 2 bases of the junction left unmatched. DNA for the CDR3: TGCGCCAGCAGCCAGGACAGGGTAAGCAATCAGCCCCAGCATTTT. Translation gives CASSQDRVSNQPQHF.

The chain is built from TRBV20-1 and TRBJ2-7; possibly TRBD1 for D (5 bases). The germline gives CDR1 DFQATT, CDR2 SNEGSKA (reference sequence). Trimming pared 3 bases from V and 3 bases from J, leaving 12 bases between. This CDR3 spans 13 amino acids. The CDR3 DNA sequence: TGCAGTGCTAGGGCGTCAGGGTTCTACGAGCAGTACGTC. Amino acids: CSARASGFYEQYV.

This clonotype was counted a few times. The chain is built from TRBV6-5 and TRBJ2-1, with D uncertain. V shed 6 bases and J shed 1 base, with 7 bases lying between them. The CDR3 sequence is 13 residues long. In germline, CDR1 is MNHEY, CDR2 SVGAGI. CDR3 sequence reads: CASRESSYNEQFF. CDR3 DNA sequence: TGTGCCAGCAGGGAGTCTTCCTACAATGAGCAGTTCTTC.

This clonotype was observed a few times. The chain links TRBV21-1 to TRBJ1-4. TRBV21-1 is classified as a pseudogene. This CDR3 has 20 amino acids. The CDR3 DNA sequence: TGTGCCAGCAGCCTTCGCTGGGGAGGGGACCCTCCCGAGCCTAATGAAAAACTGTTTTTT. Translating it yields CASSLRWGGDPPEPNEKLFF.

This clonotype was observed a handful of times. V is TRBV20-1 and J is TRBJ1-1; D is undetermined. The CDR3 covers 10 residues. Trimming left V 7 bases short and J 8 bases short, with 11 bases between. Germline lookup yields CDR1 DFQATT and CDR2 SNEGSKA (reference sequence). In DNA form, the CDR3 reads TGCAGTGTTATCCCCAGGGAAGCTTTCTTT. It yields the protein CSVIPREAFF.

The chain couples TRBV7-2 to TRBJ2-2; perhaps D is TRBD1 or TRBD2 (5 bases each). CDR1 and CDR2 from the germline V gene are SGHTA and FQGNSA. The CDR3 spans 16 residues. V was pared by 5 bases and J by 4 bases, with 17 bases between. CDR3 sequence (DNA): TGTGCCAGCAGCCCTCGGTGGGGGTCGGGCACCGGGGAGCTGTTTTTT. Residues: CASSPRWGSGTGELFF.

The V call is TRBV6-2 or TRBV6-3, the J call TRBJ1-6; no firm D call. V shed 2 bases and J shed 0 bases, with 8 bases lying between them. Germline CDR1 reads MNHEY; CDR2 reads SVGEGT. The CDR3 runs 16 residues. The CDR3 DNA is TGTGCCAGCAGTTACCTTGTGAGCTCCTATAATTCACCCCTCCACTTT. The encoded protein is CASSYLVSSYNSPLHF.

This sequence joins TRBV5-6 and TRBJ2-3, with D maybe TRBD1 (5 bases). Germline CDR1 reads SGHDT; CDR2 reads YYEEEE. The CDR3 totals 15 residues. V dropped 2 bases and J dropped 4 bases, with 14 bases sitting between them. CDR3 protein: CASSFRLQGADTQYF. The CDR3 DNA sequence: TGTGCCAGCAGCTTTAGACTTCAAGGGGCAGATACGCAGTATTTT.

The table lists this clonotype with a few counts. V usage is TRBV15 and J usage is TRBJ2-3; 7 nucleotides align to TRBD1. The CDR3 consists of 16 residues. From germline, CDR1 is LNHNV and CDR2 YYDKDF (reference sequence). The V and J ends lost 3 bases and 4 bases, in that order; junction bases with no gene match: 10. CDR3 sequence (DNA): TGTGCCACCAGCAGCCGAGTGACAGGGTGGGCAGATACGCAGTATTTT. Translating gives CATSSRVTGWADTQYF.

This clonotype came up many times. The rearrangement uses TRBV5-1 and TRBJ2-3; the D is unclear. Between the trimmed V and J ends, which lost 5 bases and 4 bases, there was a span of 14 bases. The CDR3 length is 14 residues. Per germline, CDR1 SGHRS and CDR2 YFSETQ. Written as DNA, the CDR3 is TGCGCCAGCAGGAGTCGTAGCCCCCCAGATACGCAGTATTTT. Translating it yields CASRSRSPPDTQYF. Supplemented by reference TRBV5-1 and TRBJ2-3, the full variable domain reads KAGVTQTPRYLIKTRGQQVTLSCSPISGHRSVSWYQQTPGQGLQFLFEYFSETQRNKGNFPGRFSGRQFSNSRSEMNVSTLELGDSALYLCASRSRSPPDTQYFGPGTRLTVL.

This clonotype was observed a handful of times. This rearrangement joins TRBV7-2 to TRBJ2-5, with D uncertain. V was clipped by 5 bases and J by 1 base, with 14 bases between them. Germline CDR1 and CDR2: SGHTA and FQGNSA. This CDR3 region has 15 residues. CDR3 residues: CASSARSVGQETQYF. In nucleotides, the CDR3 is TGTGCCAGCAGCGCCAGGAGCGTCGGCCAAGAGACCCAGTACTTC. The variable domain in full, completed from reference TRBV7-2 and TRBJ2-5, reads GAGVSQSPSNKVTEKGKDVELRCDPISGHTALYWYRQSLGQGLEFLIYFQGNSAPDKSGLPSDRFSAERTGGSVSTLTIQRTQQEDSAVYLCASSARSVGQETQYFGPGTRLLVL.

This clonotype has only a few counts. The chain uses TRBV9 and TRBJ2-5; D unresolved. Germline V gives CDR1 SGDLS, CDR2 YYNGEE. V was trimmed by 3 bases and J by 2 bases, leaving 8 bases between them. This CDR3 has 13 amino acids. The chain's CDR3 is CASSGIRQETQYF. The CDR3 DNA sequence: TGTGCCAGCAGCGGGATCAGGCAAGAGACCCAGTACTTC.

V is TRBV18 and J is TRBJ1-2; 9 nucleotides line up with TRBD1. V trimming: 8 bases; J trimming: 7 bases; junction bases outside the gene matches: 8. This CDR3 has 13 residues. Germline V gene sequence: CDR1 KGHSH, CDR2 LQKENI. The CDR3 sequence: CASLSGQGIGYTF. The CDR3 bases are TGTGCCAGCCTCTCGGGACAGGGAATTGGCTACACCTTC.

This clonotype occurred many times. V and J are TRBV7-2 and TRBJ2-2, with unresolved D. V was trimmed by 5 bases and J by 0 bases, leaving 13 bases between them. This CDR3 comprises 16 residues. Germline CDR1 is SGHTA and CDR2 is FQGNSA. The CDR3, as DNA: TGTGCCAGCAGCCCTAAGGCGGATCCGAACACCGGGGAGCTGTTTTTT. Its translation is CASSPKADPNTGELFF.

The chain employs TRBV4-2 and TRBJ2-2, with D perhaps being TRBD1 or TRBD2 (5 bases each). CDR3 length: 14 residues. Germline values: CDR1 LGHNA, CDR2 YNFKEQ. Trimming took 1 base from V and 7 from J, leaving 10 bases between them. CDR3 loop: CASSQGQRGGELFF. The CDR3 region has the DNA TGTGCCAGCAGCCAAGGACAGAGGGGCGGGGAGCTGTTTTTT.

This rearrangement joins TRBV6-6 to TRBJ2-1, with 7 bases fitting TRBD2. Germline CDR1 and CDR2: MNHNY and SVGAGI (reference sequence). The junction had 11 bases not matched to a gene; V was cut back by 2 bases and J by 7 bases. The CDR3 runs 16 residues. CDR3 residues: CASSYLAPAGLNEQFF. The CDR3 coding sequence is TGTGCCAGCAGTTACCTAGCGCCAGCGGGACTTAATGAGCAGTTCTTC.

This clonotype was seen repeatedly, ten times or more. The V and J genes are TRBV7-2 and TRBJ1-2; possible D gene TRBD1, 6 bases. Trimming stripped 5 bases from V and 4 bases from J, with 17 bases between. CDR3 length: 15 residues. Germline-derived CDR1 and CDR2 are SGHTA and FQGNSA. DNA of the CDR3: TGTGCCAGCAGCCCCTACGGGGGCCTTACCTATGGCTACACCTTC. Amino acids: CASSPYGGLTYGYTF.

This clonotype showed up just a few times. The chain employs TRBV7-6 and TRBJ1-4, with 10 bases fitting TRBD1. Trimming removed 4 bases from V and 5 bases from J; junction bases left unmatched: 7. CDR3 length: 16 amino acids. Germline loops: CDR1 SGHVS, CDR2 FNYEAQ. This CDR3 reads CASSWDPGQGNEKLFF. The CDR3 DNA reads TGTGCCAGCAGCTGGGACCCGGGACAGGGGAATGAAAAACTGTTTTTT.

There are a few counts of this clonotype. The V and J genes are TRBV3-1 and TRBJ2-5; D possibly corresponds to TRBD2 (6 bases). The germline V gene encodes CDR1 LGHDT and CDR2 YNNKEL (reference sequence). V was clipped by 1 base and J by 7 bases, with 16 bases between them. The CDR3 covers 15 residues. The CDR3: CASSQGPSALGTQYF. CDR3 DNA sequence: TGTGCCAGCAGCCAAGGTCCTAGCGCCCTGGGGACCCAGTACTTC.

The V and J genes are TRBV25-1 and TRBJ2-2; 9 bases are shared with TRBD1. After removal of 3 bases from V and 3 bases from J, the junction contained 5 bases not matched to a gene. Germline V gene sequence: CDR1 MGHDK, CDR2 SYGVNS. The CDR3 is made up of 16 amino acids. CDR3 nucleotide sequence: TGTGCCAGCAGTGAGGCTAGACAGGGGGACACCGGGGAGCTGTTTTTT. It translates to CASSEARQGDTGELFF.

This clonotype was found many times. This chain links TRBV4-2 with TRBJ1-1; D is possibly TRBD1 (5 bases). The CDR3 contains 15 residues. CDR1 is LGHNA and CDR2 is YNFKEQ in the germline V gene. V lost 1 base, J lost 0 bases, and 9 bases lay in between. CDR3 nucleotide sequence: TGTGCCAGCAGCCAAGGCCAGGGCCTGAACACTGAAGCTTTCTTT. This gives the protein CASSQGQGLNTEAFF.

This clonotype was detected only a few times. The V and J genes are TRBV2 and TRBJ2-1; D is perhaps TRBD1 (5 bases). Germline CDR1 reads SNHLY; CDR2 reads FYNNEI. V shed 9 bases and J shed 10 bases, with 10 bases lying between them. The CDR3 is made up of 10 amino acids. This CDR3 is CAREPGEQFF. The DNA of the CDR3 is TGTGCCAGAGAACCAGGGGAGCAGTTCTTC.

This clonotype turned up a few times. This chain connects TRBV20-1 to TRBJ1-1, with 8 bases identical to TRBD1. The CDR3 length is 14 residues. Trimming cost V 6 bases and J 4 bases; bases outside gene matches: 10. Germline values: CDR1 DFQATT, CDR2 SNEGSKA (reference sequence). The CDR3 loop is CSADRTGTGTEAFF. CDR3 coding DNA: TGCAGTGCGGATAGGACAGGGACGGGCACTGAAGCTTTCTTT.

This clonotype has more than one count but fewer than ten. This rearrangement joins TRBV7-9 to TRBJ2-7; D is ambiguous. CDR1 is SEHNR and CDR2 is FQNEAQ in the germline V gene (reference sequence). Trimming removed 1 base from V and 1 base from J, with 8 bases in between. The CDR3 spans 14 residues. The CDR3 sequence: CASSLVGGSYEQYV. The CDR3 nucleotides read TGTGCCAGCAGCTTAGTGGGCGGATCCTACGAGCAGTACGTC.

V gene TRBV3-1 combines with J gene TRBJ2-5, with TRBD2 matching over 8 bases. The CDR3 covers 16 residues. Germline assignment: CDR1 LGHDT and CDR2 YNNKEL (reference sequence). The ends lost 3 bases at V and 3 bases at J; junction bases unmatched: 9. The DNA for the CDR3 is TGTGCCAGCAGCCAGTTGCCCCGGGGGGGGAAAGAGACCCAGTACTTC. Translation gives CASSQLPRGGKETQYF.

This clonotype turned up a few times. The V and J genes are TRBV7-6 and TRBJ1-1; D gene unclear. The V gene lost 4 bases and the J gene lost 0 bases, with 12 bases spanning the gap. Germline loops: CDR1 SGHVS, CDR2 FNYEAQ. The CDR3 extends over 15 amino acids. CDR3 amino acids: CASSYPYGLNTEAFF. CDR3 sequence (DNA): TGTGCCAGCAGCTATCCTTACGGATTGAACACTGAAGCTTTCTTT.

This clonotype was counted a few times. The rearrangement uses TRBV2 and TRBJ1-2, with D unclear. V lost 9 bases and J 3 bases, leaving 11 bases between the germline ends. Germline CDR1 and CDR2: SNHLY and FYNNEI. The CDR3 spans 12 residues. CDR3 DNA: TGTGCCAGGGGAGGCATAGACTATGGCTACACCTTC. Encoded protein: CARGGIDYGYTF.

This clonotype was detected only a few times. The J gene is TRBJ2-3, the V gene TRBV9; D remains unclear. The CDR3 has 13 residues. Trimming removed 6 bases at V and 3 bases at J, with 11 bases between. Germline CDR1 SGDLS, CDR2 YYNGEE. The CDR3 region is CASNWDGTDTQYF. CDR3 nucleotide sequence: TGTGCCAGCAACTGGGATGGGACAGATACGCAGTATTTT.

A few counts support this clonotype. The rearrangement links TRBV7-9 to TRBJ2-7, with 7 bases fitting TRBD1. Trimming at V came to 2 bases and at J to 3 bases, leaving 4 bases not matched to a gene. Germline V gene lookup returns CDR1 SEHNR and CDR2 FQNEAQ (reference sequence). The CDR3 is 14 amino acids. The DNA for the CDR3 is TGTGCCAGCAGCTTAAGACAGGGAATCTACGAGCAGTACTTC. It translates to CASSLRQGIYEQYF.

This clonotype was seen repeatedly, ten times or more. V is TRBV7-6 and J is TRBJ1-6, with D possibly TRBD1 on 5 matching bases. CDR3 length: 16 amino acids. Trimming took off 3 bases at V and 0 bases at J, with 9 bases between the two ends. Germline loops: CDR1 SGHVS, CDR2 FNYEAQ. CDR3 amino acids: CASSFRESSYNSPLHF. The CDR3, as DNA: TGTGCCAGCAGCTTCAGGGAAAGCTCCTATAATTCACCCCTCCACTTT. Based on the CDR3 plus reference TRBV7-6 and TRBJ1-6, the full variable domain is GAGVSQSPRYKVTKRGQDVALRCDPISGHVSLYWYRQALGQGPEFLTYFNYEAQQDKSGLPNDRFSAERPEGSISTLTIQRTEQRDSAMYRCASSFRESSYNSPLHFGNGTRLTVT.